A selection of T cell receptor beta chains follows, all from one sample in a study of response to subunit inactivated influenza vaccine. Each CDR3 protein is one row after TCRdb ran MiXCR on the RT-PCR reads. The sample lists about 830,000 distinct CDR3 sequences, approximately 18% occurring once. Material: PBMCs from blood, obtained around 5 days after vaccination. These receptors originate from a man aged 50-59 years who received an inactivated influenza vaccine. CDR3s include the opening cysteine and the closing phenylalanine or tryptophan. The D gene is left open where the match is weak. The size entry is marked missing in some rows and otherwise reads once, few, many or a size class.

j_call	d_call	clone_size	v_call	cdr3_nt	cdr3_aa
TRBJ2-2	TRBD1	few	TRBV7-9	TGTGCCAGCAGCCCCCGGGACAGGGGGAATACCGGGGAGCTGTTTTTT	CASSPRDRGNTGELFF
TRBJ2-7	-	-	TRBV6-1	TGTGCCAGCAGCGTCGCCCCGGACGCCTACGAGCAGTACTTC	CASSVAPDAYEQYF
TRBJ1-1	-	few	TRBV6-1	TGTGCCAGCAGCGGCCTTTATGTGAGGACTGAAGCTTTCTTT	CASSGLYVRTEAFF
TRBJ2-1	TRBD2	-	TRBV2	TGTGCCAGCAGAGGACTAGCGGGCGCTCCAGTGGTCTTC	CASRGLAGAPVVF
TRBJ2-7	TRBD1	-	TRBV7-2	TGTGCCAGCAGCGATGGACAGGGGAGATCCTACGAGCAGTACTTC	CASSDGQGRSYEQYF
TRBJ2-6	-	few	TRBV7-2	TGTGCCAGCAGCAGGGAAGGAGCTAGTGCCAACGTCCTGACTTTC	CASSREGASANVLTF
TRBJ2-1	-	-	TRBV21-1	TGTGCCAGCAGCAAATTGGGAAGCGATGAGCAGTTCTTC	CASSKLGSDEQFF
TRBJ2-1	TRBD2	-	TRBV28	TGTGCCAGCAGTGTAACAGGGACGGGACTAGCGGGGACGGTACTCAATGAGCAGTTCTTC	CASSVTGTGLAGTVLNEQFF
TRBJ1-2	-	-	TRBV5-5	TGTGCCAGCAGCTTGGGACAGGAGGTGTACTATGGCTACACCTTC	CASSLGQEVYYGYTF
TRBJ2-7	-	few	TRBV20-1	TGCAGTGCTAGAGCCCAGGGGGGGTCCTCCGAGCAGTACTTC	CSARAQGGSSEQYF
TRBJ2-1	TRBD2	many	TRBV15	TGTGCCACCAGCAGAGATCAGCTAGCGGGAGAGGGGCAGTTCTTC	CATSRDQLAGEGQFF
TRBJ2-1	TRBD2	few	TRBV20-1	TGCAGTGCTAGCAGGACTAGCGGGCCCAATGAGCAGTTCTTC	CSASRTSGPNEQFF
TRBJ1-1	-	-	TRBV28	TGTGCCAGCAGTTTAATGGGTATGAACACTGAAGCTTTCTTT	CASSLMGMNTEAFF
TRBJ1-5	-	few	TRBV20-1	TGCAGTGCTAGTATCAGGGTCGGCAATCAGCCCCAGCATTTT	CSASIRVGNQPQHF
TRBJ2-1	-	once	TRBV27	TGTGCCAGCAGTTTACTCTTGCAGGGATACAATGAGCAGTTCTTC	CASSLLLQGYNEQFF
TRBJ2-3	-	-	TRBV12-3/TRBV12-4	TGTGCCAGCAGTTTAACTCTCGGTTCGCGGTATTTT	CASSLTLGSRYF
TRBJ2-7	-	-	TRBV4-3	TGCGCCAGCAGCATAGATTTCAGGGGATCCTACGAGCAGTACTTC	CASSIDFRGSYEQYF
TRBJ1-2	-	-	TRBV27	TGTGCCAGCAGTTTAAGAAAAGGGTCCAACTATGGCTACACCTTC	CASSLRKGSNYGYTF
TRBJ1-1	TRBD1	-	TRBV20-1	TGCAGTGCTAGTGGGGACAGCCACACTGAAGCTTTCTTT	CSASGDSHTEAFF
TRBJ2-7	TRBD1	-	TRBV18	TGTGCCAGCTCATCCTTAGACAGGGCGGGCGAGCAGTACTTC	CASSSLDRAGEQYF
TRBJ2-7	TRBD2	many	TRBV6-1	TGTGCCAGCAGTGGAGGGACTAGCGGGAGTTACGAGCAGTACTTC	CASSGGTSGSYEQYF
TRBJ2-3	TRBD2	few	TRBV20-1	TGCAGTGCAGACCTAGCGGGGGGCACAGATACGCAGTATTTT	CSADLAGGTDTQYF
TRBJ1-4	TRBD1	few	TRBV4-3	TGCGCCAGCAGCCTTGGAAACGGACAGGGACATGAAAAACTGTTTTTT	CASSLGNGQGHEKLFF
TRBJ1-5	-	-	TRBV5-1	TGCGCCAGCAGAGTACAGGCTGATAGCAATCAGCCCCAGCATTTT	CASRVQADSNQPQHF
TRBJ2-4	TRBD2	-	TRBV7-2	TGTGCCAGCAGCTTATCTGGGACTAGGTCTGGCATTCAGTACTTC	CASSLSGTRSGIQYF
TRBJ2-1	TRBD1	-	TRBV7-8	TGTGCCAGCACCCCACAGGGGTTTGCCTACAATGAGCAGTTCTTC	CASTPQGFAYNEQFF
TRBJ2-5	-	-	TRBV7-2	TGTGCCAGCAGCTTAGGCGGGCCATTGTGGGAGACCCAGTACTTC	CASSLGGPLWETQYF
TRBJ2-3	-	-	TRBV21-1	TGTGCCAGCAGCAAAGGGTACTCGCTAGATACGCAGTATTTT	CASSKGYSLDTQYF
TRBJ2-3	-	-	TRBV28	TGTGCCAGCAGTTTAAGGGCCTCTGGGCAGGATACGCAGTATTTT	CASSLRASGQDTQYF
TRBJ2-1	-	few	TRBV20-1	TGCAGTGCTACCGCGGGGCGGGCGGCTTACAATGAGCAGTTCTTC	CSATAGRAAYNEQFF
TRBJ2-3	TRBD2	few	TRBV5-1	TGCGCCAGCAGCTTGGGGGCTAGCGGGAGTGGTTTCACAGATACGCAGTATTTT	CASSLGASGSGFTDTQYF
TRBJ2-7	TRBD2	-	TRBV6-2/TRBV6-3	TGTGCCAGCAGTTACTCCGGCGTACTAGCGGGAGCCGAGCAGTACTTC	CASSYSGVLAGAEQYF
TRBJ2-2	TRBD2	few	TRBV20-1	TGCAGTGCGCAGGCCACGGGAGGGCCGAACACCGGGGAGCTGTTTTTT	CSAQATGGPNTGELFF
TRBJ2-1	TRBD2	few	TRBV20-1	TGCAGTGCTAGAGATCCTAGCGGGGGCCTCAATGAGCAGTTCTTC	CSARDPSGGLNEQFF
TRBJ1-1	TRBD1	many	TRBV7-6	TGTGCCAGCAGCCCAAGGGACAGTCTGAACACTGAAGCTTTCTTT	CASSPRDSLNTEAFF
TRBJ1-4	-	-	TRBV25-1	TGTGCCAGCAGTGTCCTGGACAGTACAACTAATGAAAAACTGTTTTTT	CASSVLDSTTNEKLFF
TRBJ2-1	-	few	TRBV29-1	TGCAGCGTTAGAGATCGTAGCTCCTACAATGAGCAGTTCTTC	CSVRDRSSYNEQFF
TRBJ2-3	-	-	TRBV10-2	TGCGCCAGCAGTGAGACAAGGTTTGGGGCGCAGTATTTT	CASSETRFGAQYF
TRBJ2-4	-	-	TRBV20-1	TGCAGTGCTAGCCTCCGGGCTTCGAAGTACAACATTCAGTACTTC	CSASLRASKYNIQYF
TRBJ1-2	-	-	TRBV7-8	TGTGCCAGCAGCTCAACACCGGGAGCTACTATCTATGGCTACACCTTC	CASSSTPGATIYGYTF
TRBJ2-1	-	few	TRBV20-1	TGCAGTGCTAGAGGAGCTAACGGGAGAAGGGATGAGCAGTTCTTC	CSARGANGRRDEQFF
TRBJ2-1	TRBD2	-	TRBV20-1	TGCAGTGCTGGGTTGTCGGGAGGAGGGTTCTTC	CSAGLSGGGFF
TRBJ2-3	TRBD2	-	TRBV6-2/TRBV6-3	TGTGCCACCGCGGGTCTATACGGACTAGCGGGGGCCATGCAGTATTTT	CATAGLYGLAGAMQYF
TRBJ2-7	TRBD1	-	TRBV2	TGTGCCAGCGGGACAGGTCTGAACCTCAGCTTC	CASGTGLNLSF
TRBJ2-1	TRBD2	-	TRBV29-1	TGCAGCGTTGAACGTCTAGCGGATTACAATGAGCAGTTCTTC	CSVERLADYNEQFF
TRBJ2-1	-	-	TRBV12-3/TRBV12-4	TGTGCCAGCAGTTGGGGCGGGGCCCCATCCAATGAGCAGTTCTTC	CASSWGGAPSNEQFF
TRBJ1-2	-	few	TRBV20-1	TGCAGTGCTAGCCCCACAGGGATCCGTGGCTACACCTTC	CSASPTGIRGYTF
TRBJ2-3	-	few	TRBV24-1	TGTGCCACCAGTGATTCACAGGGCTGGGATACGCAGTATTTT	CATSDSQGWDTQYF
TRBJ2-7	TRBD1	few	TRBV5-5	TGTGCCAGCAGCAGACAGGGGGCCCACGAGCAGTACTTC	CASSRQGAHEQYF
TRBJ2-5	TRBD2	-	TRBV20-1	TGCAGTGCTAGATCCCTAGCGGGGGGGCAAGAGACCCAGTACTTC	CSARSLAGGQETQYF
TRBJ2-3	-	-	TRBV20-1	TGCAGTGCTAGAGATACTAGGGGGAACACAGATACGCAGTATTTT	CSARDTRGNTDTQYF
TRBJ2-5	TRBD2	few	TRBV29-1	TGCAGCGTTGAACGGGAGGCCCGCAGGTCAGAGACCCAGTACTTC	CSVEREARRSETQYF
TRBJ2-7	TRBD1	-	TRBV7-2	TGTGCCAGCAGCTTAGCGACGGGACAGGGCGGCGAGCAGTACTTC	CASSLATGQGGEQYF
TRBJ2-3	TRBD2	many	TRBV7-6	TGTGCCAGCAGCTTAAATAGCGGGAGCTTCCCCCACTTCACAGATACGCAGTATTTT	CASSLNSGSFPHFTDTQYF
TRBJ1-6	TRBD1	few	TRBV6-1	TGTGCCAGCAGAGACAGGGGCCCCGGCAGGAATTCACCCCTCCACTTT	CASRDRGPGRNSPLHF
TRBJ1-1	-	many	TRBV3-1	TGTGCCAGCAGCCAAGCGGGCTCTGAAGCTTTCTTT	CASSQAGSEAFF
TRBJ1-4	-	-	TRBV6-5	TGTGCCAGCGGGGCAGGGGTAGAAAAACTGTTTTTT	CASGAGVEKLFF
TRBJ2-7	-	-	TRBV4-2	TGTGCCAGCAGCCAAGACGTTACAGGGATCTACGAGCAGTACTTC	CASSQDVTGIYEQYF
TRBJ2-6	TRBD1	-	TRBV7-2	TGTGCCAGCAGCCTAACGCAGGGGGCGCGGGGGGCCAACGTCCTGACTTTC	CASSLTQGARGANVLTF